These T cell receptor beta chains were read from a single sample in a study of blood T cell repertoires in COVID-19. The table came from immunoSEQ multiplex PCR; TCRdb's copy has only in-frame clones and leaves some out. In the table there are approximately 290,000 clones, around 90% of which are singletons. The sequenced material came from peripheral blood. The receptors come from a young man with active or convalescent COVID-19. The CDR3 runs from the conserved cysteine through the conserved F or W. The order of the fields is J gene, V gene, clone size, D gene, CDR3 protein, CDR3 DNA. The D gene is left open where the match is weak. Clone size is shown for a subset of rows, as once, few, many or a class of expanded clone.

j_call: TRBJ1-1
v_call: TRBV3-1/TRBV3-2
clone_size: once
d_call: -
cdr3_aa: CASRGGTEAFF
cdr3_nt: TGTGCCAGCCGGGGGGGGACTGAAGCTTTCTTT

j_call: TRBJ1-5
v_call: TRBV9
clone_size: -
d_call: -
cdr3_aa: CASSVEGGNQPQHF
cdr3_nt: TGTGCCAGCAGCGTGGAGGGGGGGAATCAGCCCCAGCATTTT

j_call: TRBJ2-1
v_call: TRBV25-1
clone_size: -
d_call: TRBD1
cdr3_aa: CASSGGQGPLVFNEQFF
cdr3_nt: TGTGCCAGCAGTGGGGGACAGGGGCCGTTAGTGTTCAATGAGCAGTTCTTC

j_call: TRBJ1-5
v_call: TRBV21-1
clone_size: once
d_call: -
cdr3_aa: CASSTWTGWPSGEYSNQPQHF
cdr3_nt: TGTGCCAGCAGCACATGGACAGGGTGGCCTTCAGGAGAGTATAGCAATCAGCCCCAGCATTTT

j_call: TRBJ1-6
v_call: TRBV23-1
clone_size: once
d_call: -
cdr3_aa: CASLGLNNSPLHF
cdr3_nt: TGCGCCAGTCTGGGACTGAATAATTCACCCCTCCACTTT

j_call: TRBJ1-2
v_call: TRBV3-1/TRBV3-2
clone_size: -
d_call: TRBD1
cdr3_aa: CASSPREGALYGYTF
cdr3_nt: TGTGCCAGCAGCCCCCGAGAGGGGGCCCTCTATGGCTACACCTTC

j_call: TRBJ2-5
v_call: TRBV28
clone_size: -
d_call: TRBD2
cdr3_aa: CASSLVGGPETQYF
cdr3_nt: TGTGCCAGCAGTTTAGTGGGAGGGCCGGAGACCCAGTACTTC

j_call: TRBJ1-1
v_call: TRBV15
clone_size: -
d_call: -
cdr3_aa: CATSREVRTEAFF
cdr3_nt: TGTGCCACCAGCAGAGAGGTGAGGACTGAAGCTTTCTTT

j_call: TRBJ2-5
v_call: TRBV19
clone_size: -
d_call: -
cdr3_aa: CASSTQLARVETQYF
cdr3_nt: TGTGCCAGTAGTACCCAACTAGCCCGGGTGGAGACCCAGTACTTC

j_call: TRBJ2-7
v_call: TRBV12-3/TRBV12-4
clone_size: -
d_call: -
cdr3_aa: CASSLAVYEQYF
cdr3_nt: TGTGCCAGCAGTTTAGCCGTCTACGAGCAGTACTTC

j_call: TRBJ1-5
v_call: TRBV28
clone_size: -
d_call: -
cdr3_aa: CASSFSGNQPQHF
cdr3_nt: TGTGCCAGCAGTTTTTCGGGGAATCAGCCCCAGCATTTT

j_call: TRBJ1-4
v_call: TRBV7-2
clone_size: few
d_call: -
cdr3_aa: CASSSGQINEKLFF
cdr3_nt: TGTGCCAGCAGCTCCGGACAGATTAATGAAAAACTGTTTTTT

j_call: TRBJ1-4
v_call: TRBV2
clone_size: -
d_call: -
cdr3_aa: CASARTAQTSNEKLFF
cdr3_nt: TGTGCCAGCGCCCGGACAGCGCAAACTTCTAATGAAAAACTGTTTTTT

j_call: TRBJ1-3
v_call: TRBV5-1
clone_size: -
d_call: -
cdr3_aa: CASSLEAGYSGNTIYF
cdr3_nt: TGCGCCAGCAGCTTGGAAGCAGGTTATTCTGGAAACACCATATATTTT